The rows below give T cell receptor beta chains drawn from one sample of a study of cytomegalovirus exposure and HLA in healthy donors. Sequenced by immunoSEQ multiplex PCR; TCRdb stores in-frame clones only, minus some. The sample holds roughly 150,000 clones, more than 60% seen once. Specimen: PBMCs. The origin of the receptors is a young man in good health and CMV-seropositive. CDR3s include the opening cysteine and the closing phenylalanine or tryptophan. Fields, in order: clone size, D gene, J gene, V gene, CDR3 protein, CDR3 DNA. The D gene is left open where the match is weak. Size tells how often a clone was seen (once, few, many) or the class of an expanded clone, and some rows leave it out.

-,-,TRBJ1-2,TRBV28,CASSLISGQNYGYTF,TGTGCTAGCAGTTTAATATCAGGCCAAAACTATGGCTACACCTTC
-,TRBD2,TRBJ2-1,TRBV7-2,CASSLAEGLAGWDEQFF,TGTGCCAGCAGCTTAGCCGAGGGACTAGCGGGATGGGATGAGCAGTTCTTC
-,TRBD1,TRBJ1-1,TRBV10-2,CASSGGTEKREAFF,TGCGCCAGCAGTGGAGGGACAGAAAAACGTGAAGCTTTCTTT
-,TRBD2,TRBJ2-1,TRBV6-1,CASSESRTRRDEQFF,TGTGCCAGCAGTGAATCCCGGACTAGGAGGGATGAGCAGTTCTTC
-,TRBD2,TRBJ2-7,TRBV18,CASSPSVAGGLGEQYF,TGTGCCAGCTCACCTTCGGTTGCGGGAGGGCTGGGTGAGCAGTACTTC
few,TRBD2,TRBJ2-1,TRBV30,CAWSARLMAGGNNEQFF,TGTGCCTGGAGTGCCCGCCTTATGGCGGGAGGTAACAATGAGCAGTTCTTC
-,-,TRBJ1-1,TRBV19,CASTLRGGTEAFF,TGTGCCAGTACCCTTCGGGGGGGCACTGAAGCTTTCTTT
-,TRBD2,TRBJ2-1,TRBV19,CASQTSGISGEQFF,TGTGCCAGTCAGACTAGCGGGATCTCCGGTGAGCAGTTCTTC
-,-,TRBJ2-1,TRBV11-2,CASSFRDGLSNEQFF,TGTGCCAGCAGCTTTAGGGACGGACTATCTAATGAGCAGTTCTTC
few,TRBD2,TRBJ2-5,TRBV5-4,CASSLFLAGGEETQYF,TGTGCCAGCAGCTTGTTCCTAGCGGGAGGGGAAGAGACCCAGTACTTC
once,-,TRBJ2-5,TRBV18,CASSRGNGETQYF,TGTGCCAGCTCACGCGGAAATGGAGAGACCCAGTACTTC
-,-,TRBJ1-3,TRBV19,CASTKTGSGNTIYF,TGTGCCAGTACCAAAACAGGGTCTGGAAACACCATATATTTT
-,-,TRBJ1-2,TRBV27,CASKIKGGGYYGYTF,TGTGCCAGCAAGATAAAGGGAGGAGGGTACTATGGCTACACCTTC
-,TRBD2,TRBJ2-3,TRBV19,CASSVTSGTTDTQYF,TGTGCCAGTAGTGTGACTAGCGGAACCACAGATACGCAGTATTTT
-,-,TRBJ1-4,TRBV10-3,CAISEVRGDEKLFF,TGTGCCATCAGTGAGGTCCGGGGGGATGAAAAACTGTTTTTT
-,TRBD1,TRBJ1-2,TRBV19,CASSIGAGTGGNYGYTF,TGTGCCAGTAGTATCGGTGCCGGGACAGGGGGCAACTATGGCTACACCTTC
few,TRBD1,TRBJ1-1,TRBV4-1,CASSADNRGGVTCEAFF,TGCGCCAGCAGCGCTGATAACAGGGGAGGAGTAACGTGTGAAGCTTTCTTT
-,-,TRBJ1-2,TRBV27,CASSPQGKGYGYTF,TGTGCCAGCAGTCCCCAGGGCAAGGGCTATGGCTACACCTTC
-,-,TRBJ1-1,TRBV9,CASSVEGDTTRNTEAFF,TGTGCCAGCAGCGTAGAGGGGGACACGACCCGAAACACTGAAGCTTTCTTT
few,TRBD1,TRBJ1-2,TRBV19,CASSPGDRDYGYTF,TGTGCCAGTAGTCCCGGGGACAGGGACTATGGCTACACCTTC
-,TRBD2,TRBJ2-7,TRBV30,CAWSRGTSGRSEYF,TGTGCCTGGAGCAGGGGGACTAGCGGGAGATCGGAGTACTTC
-,-,TRBJ1-2,TRBV6-1,CASGQSYGYTF,TGTGCCTCCGGACAGAGCTATGGCTACACCTTC
-,TRBD1,TRBJ2-7,TRBV28,CASSLSFWGQGTNYEQYF,TGTGCCAGCAGTTTAAGTTTTTGGGGACAGGGTACCAACTACGAGCAGTACTTC
-,-,TRBJ2-2,TRBV7-7,CARSLSRTRNTGELFF,TGTGCCCGCAGCTTGTCCAGGACAAGGAACACCGGGGAGCTGTTTTTT
-,TRBD2,TRBJ2-5,TRBV4-2,CASSQDYSGRGIPPQETQYF,TGTGCCAGCAGCCAGGATTATAGCGGGAGAGGGATCCCCCCTCAAGAGACCCAGTACTTC
-,TRBD2,TRBJ2-1,TRBV4-1,CASSQEPQLAGVGDEQFF,TGCGCCAGCAGCCAAGAACCCCAACTAGCGGGAGTAGGCGATGAGCAGTTCTTC
-,TRBD1,TRBJ2-5,TRBV28,CASSVETGSAETQYF,TGTGCCAGCAGTGTGGAGACAGGGTCGGCGGAGACCCAGTACTTC
once,-,TRBJ2-7,TRBV28,CATQVGQGTSYEQYF,TGTGCCACCCAAGTGGGCCAGGGGACCTCCTACGAGCAGTACTTC
-,-,TRBJ2-2,TRBV9,CASSLYTGELFF,TGTGCCAGCAGCCTTTACACCGGGGAGCTGTTTTTT
-,-,TRBJ2-7,TRBV28,CASSTAVSEQYF,TGTGCCAGCAGTACAGCCGTGTCCGAGCAGTACTTC
once,-,TRBJ2-2,TRBV9,CASSVSLVERAKNTGELFF,TGTGCCAGCAGCGTATCCCTAGTTGAGCGGGCAAAGAACACCGGGGAGCTGTTTTTT
-,-,TRBJ1-4,TRBV6-6,CASSYSRMGEKLFF,TGTGCCAGCAGTTACTCGAGAATGGGCGAAAAACTGTTTTTT
-,TRBD2,TRBJ2-1,TRBV29-1,CSVEREGSSYNEQFF,TGCAGCGTTGAGCGGGAGGGGAGCTCCTACAATGAGCAGTTCTTC
-,TRBD2,TRBJ2-1,TRBV7-2,CASSLSFQREYYNEQFF,TGTGCCAGCAGCCTATCGTTTCAGCGGGAGTACTACAATGAGCAGTTCTTC
-,-,TRBJ2-5,TRBV6-5,CASSRTIGETQYF,TGTGCCAGCAGTCGGACTATCGGAGAGACCCAGTACTTC
-,TRBD1,TRBJ2-7,TRBV5-1,CASSPRDRGYEQYF,TGCGCCAGCAGCCCGAGGGACAGGGGTTACGAGCAGTACTTC
-,-,TRBJ1-1,TRBV5-1,CASSPPRTSEEAFF,TGCGCCAGCAGCCCCCCAAGGACATCTGAAGAAGCTTTCTTT
-,-,TRBJ2-1,TRBV7-2,CASILTEYNEQFF,TGTGCCAGTATTCTGACAGAGTACAATGAGCAGTTCTTC
-,TRBD1,TRBJ2-7,TRBV7-8,CASSSWTGSYEQYF,TGTGCCAGCAGCTCTTGGACAGGCTCCTACGAGCAGTACTTC
-,TRBD2,TRBJ2-5,TRBV5-4,CASSLIAGDETQYF,TGTGCCAGCAGCTTGATAGCGGGAGATGAGACCCAGTACTTC
-,-,TRBJ2-5,TRBV20-1,CSGRLSETQYF,TGCAGTGGGAGACTTTCAGAGACCCAGTACTTC
-,-,TRBJ1-1,TRBV29-1,CSVETPGRNTEAFF,TGCAGCGTTGAAACCCCAGGGCGGAACACTGAAGCTTTCTTT
-,TRBD2,TRBJ2-3,TRBV18,CASSKTSGPTDTQYF,TGTGCCAGCTCAAAGACTAGCGGCCCCACAGATACGCAGTATTTT
-,TRBD2,TRBJ2-3,TRBV5-1,CASSSGTSGIGTDTQYF,TGCGCCAGCAGTTCCGGGACTAGCGGGATCGGGACAGATACGCAGTATTTT
-,TRBD1,TRBJ1-2,TRBV4-1,CASSLYLLGQNYGYTF,TGCGCCAGCAGCCTATACCTATTGGGACAGAACTATGGCTACACCTTC
few,TRBD1,TRBJ2-2,TRBV7-9,CASSSPRPGQFIPGELFF,TGTGCCAGCAGCTCGCCCAGACCGGGACAGTTCATCCCCGGGGAGCTGTTTTTT
-,TRBD1,TRBJ1-4,TRBV7-8,CASSLATRSDRAYNEKLFF,TGTGCCAGCAGCTTAGCCACCAGATCCGACAGGGCTTACAATGAAAAACTGTTTTTT
-,-,TRBJ1-3,TRBV9,CASSVDGAGNTIYF,TGTGCCAGCAGCGTAGACGGTGCTGGAAACACCATATATTTT
-,-,TRBJ2-2,TRBV27,CASRPEGVGELFF,TGTGCCAGCAGACCTGAGGGGGTTGGGGAGCTGTTTTTT
-,-,TRBJ1-6,TRBV30,CAWSVRGVNSPLHF,TGTGCCTGGAGTGTACGGGGTGTCAATTCACCCCTCCACTTT
-,TRBD2,TRBJ2-7,TRBV27,CASSPGRREQYF,TGTGCCAGCAGCCCCGGGAGGAGAGAGCAGTACTTC
-,-,TRBJ2-7,TRBV7-9,CASSSEGGGKQYF,TGTGCCAGCAGCAGCGAGGGCGGAGGAAAGCAGTACTTC
-,-,TRBJ2-1,TRBV5-1,CASSPGTVSYNEQFF,TGCGCCAGCAGCCCCGGGACTGTTAGCTACAATGAGCAGTTCTTC
-,TRBD1,TRBJ1-1,TRBV4-2,CASSQDRGQADEAFF,TGTGCCAGCAGCCAAGATCGGGGACAGGCGGATGAAGCTTTCTTT
few,TRBD1,TRBJ1-1,TRBV19,CASSPQGVNTEAFF,TGTGCCAGTAGTCCGCAGGGGGTGAACACTGAAGCTTTCTTT
-,-,TRBJ1-2,TRBV28,CASSFPTRANYGYTF,TGTGCCAGCAGTTTCCCTACGAGAGCTAACTATGGCTACACCTTC
-,-,TRBJ2-7,TRBV4-1,CASSLLSGYEQYF,TGCGCCAGCAGCCTGTTAAGCGGATACGAGCAGTACTTC
once,TRBD1,TRBJ2-5,TRBV14,CASSQRQGVRETQYF,TGTGCCAGCAGCCAGCGACAGGGGGTCCGAGAGACCCAGTACTTC
-,-,TRBJ2-6,TRBV9,CASSAYHSGANVLTF,TGTGCCAGCAGCGCCTACCACTCTGGGGCCAACGTCCTGACTTTC
few,-,TRBJ1-1,TRBV4-1,CASSARTGGTEAFF,TGCGCCAGCAGCGCCCGGACTGGAGGCACTGAAGCTTTCTTT